This T cell receptor (beta chain) came from a study of cytomegalovirus exposure and HLA in healthy donors. In the PCR, 60 Vbeta and 13 Jbeta primers were used. TCRdb's table, derived via immunoSEQ multiplex PCR, lists solely in-frame clones and lacks some. Of around 110,000 clones listed, around three quarters are singletons. Study-wide findings and caveats: A missense DCLRE1C variant was associated with V- and J-gene trimming of TCR beta chains in a later analysis, and an independent cohort replicated the association. High specificity and sensitivity for cytomegalovirus status were reported for the classifier. Cytomegalovirus association was assigned to some 160 TCR beta chains. For most TCR sequences rarity was the rule, although some public TCRs occurred in many donors.

Remarks on this clone: Antigen: not known.

The source of this sequence is a man aged 25 to 40 in good health and CMV-seropositive. The sample consisted of PBMCs.

The CDR3, as DNA: TGTGCCAGCAGCGTAGGAAGCAGGGAGGATCAGCCCCAGCATTTT. Amino acid sequence: CASSVGSREDQPQHF. The rearrangement links TRBV9 to TRBJ1-5, with a possible D match to TRBD1 (5 bases). CDR3 length: 15 amino acids. Germline-derived CDR1 and CDR2 are SGDLS and YYNGEE. V was pared by 0 bases and J by 5 bases, with 12 bases between.